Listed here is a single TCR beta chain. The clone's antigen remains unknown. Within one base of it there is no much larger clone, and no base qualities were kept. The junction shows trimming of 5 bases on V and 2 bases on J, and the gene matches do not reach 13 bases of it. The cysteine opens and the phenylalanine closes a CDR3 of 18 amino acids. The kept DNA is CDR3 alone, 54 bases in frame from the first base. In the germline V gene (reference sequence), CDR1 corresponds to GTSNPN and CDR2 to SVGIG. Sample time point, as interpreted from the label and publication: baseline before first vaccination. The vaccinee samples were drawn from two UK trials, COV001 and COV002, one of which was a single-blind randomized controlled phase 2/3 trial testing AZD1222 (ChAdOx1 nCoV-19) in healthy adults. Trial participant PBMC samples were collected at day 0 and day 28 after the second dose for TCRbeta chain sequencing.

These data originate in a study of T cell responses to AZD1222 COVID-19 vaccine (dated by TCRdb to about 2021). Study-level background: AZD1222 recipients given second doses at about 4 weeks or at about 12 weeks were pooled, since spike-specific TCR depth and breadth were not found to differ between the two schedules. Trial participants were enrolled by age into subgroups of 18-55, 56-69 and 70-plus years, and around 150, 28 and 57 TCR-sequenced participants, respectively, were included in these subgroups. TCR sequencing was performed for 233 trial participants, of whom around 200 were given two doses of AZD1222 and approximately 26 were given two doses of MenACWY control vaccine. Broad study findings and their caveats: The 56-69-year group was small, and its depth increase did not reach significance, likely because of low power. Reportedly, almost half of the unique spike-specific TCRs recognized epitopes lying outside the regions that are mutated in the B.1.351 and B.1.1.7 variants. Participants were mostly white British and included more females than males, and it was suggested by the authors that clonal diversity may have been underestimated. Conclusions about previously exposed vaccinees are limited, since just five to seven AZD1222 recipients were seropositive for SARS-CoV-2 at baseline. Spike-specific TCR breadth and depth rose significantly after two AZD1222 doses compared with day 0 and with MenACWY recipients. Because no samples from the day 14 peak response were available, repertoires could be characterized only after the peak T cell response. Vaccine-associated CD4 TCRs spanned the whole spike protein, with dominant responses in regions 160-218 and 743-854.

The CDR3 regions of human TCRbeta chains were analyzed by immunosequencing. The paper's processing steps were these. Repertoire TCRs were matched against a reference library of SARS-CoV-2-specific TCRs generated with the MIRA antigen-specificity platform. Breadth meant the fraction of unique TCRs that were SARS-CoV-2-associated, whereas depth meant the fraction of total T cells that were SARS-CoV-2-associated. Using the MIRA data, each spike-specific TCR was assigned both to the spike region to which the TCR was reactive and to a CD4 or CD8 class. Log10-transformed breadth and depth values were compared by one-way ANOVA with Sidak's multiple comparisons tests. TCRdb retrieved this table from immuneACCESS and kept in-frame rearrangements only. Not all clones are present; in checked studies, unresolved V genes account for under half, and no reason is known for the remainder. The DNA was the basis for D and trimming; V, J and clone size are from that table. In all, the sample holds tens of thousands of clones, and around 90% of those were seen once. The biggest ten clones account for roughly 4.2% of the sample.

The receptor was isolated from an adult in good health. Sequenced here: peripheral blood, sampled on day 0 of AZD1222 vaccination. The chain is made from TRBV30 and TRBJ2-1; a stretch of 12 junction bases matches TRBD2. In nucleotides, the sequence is TGTGCCTGGTACGGACTAGCGGGATTCCCTGGCACCTACAATGAGCAGTTCTTC. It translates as CAWYGLAGFPGTYNEQFF.